Below are 22 T cell receptor beta chains sequenced from a single sample in a study of CD4+ T cells in melanoma. Clones were read by immunoSEQ multiplex PCR, and TCRdb kept only the in-frame ones, dropping some. The sample includes about 9,900 clones, around two thirds of them seen just once. Sequencing was performed on tumor tissue. The receptors were gathered from a human donor with melanoma.

The chain has TRBV10-3 and TRBJ1-5; D unclear. The CDR3 spans 12 residues. Germline V gene lookup returns CDR1 ENHRY and CDR2 SYGVKD. Trimming left V 5 bases short and J 5 bases short, with 7 bases between. The CDR3 is CAISPGDQPQHF. The CDR3 nucleotides are TGTGCCATCAGTCCCGGGGATCAGCCCCAGCATTTT.

The chain uses TRBV2 and TRBJ1-2; D is unclear. The CDR3 has 12 residues. Per the germline V gene, CDR1 is SNHLY and CDR2 is FYNNEI. V lost 7 bases and J lost 1, with 7 bases in between. CDR3 protein: CASIGDNYGYTF. Written as DNA, the CDR3 is TGTGCCAGCATTGGGGATAACTATGGCTACACCTTC.

In this sample, this clone turned up once. The chain recombines TRBV5-6 with TRBJ2-7, with 8 bases that match TRBD1. The length of the CDR3 is 15 residues. J was trimmed by 3 bases and V by 5 bases; bases with no gene match: 10. Germline CDR1 and CDR2: SGHDT and YYEEEE. The CDR3 DNA is TGTGCCAGCAGTGATGAGGCAGGGGGCCGCTACGAGCAGTACTTC. This translates into CASSDEAGGRYEQYF.

The rearrangement uses TRBV11-3 and TRBJ2-5; no firm D call. V was cut by 5 bases and J by 3 bases, with 10 bases left in between. This CDR3 region has 13 residues. The germline CDR1 and CDR2 sequences are SGHNT and YENEEA. CDR3 loop: CASSPRSKETQYF. The CDR3 DNA reads as TGTGCCAGCAGCCCCCGGAGTAAAGAGACCCAGTACTTC.

The chain joins TRBV6-6 to TRBJ2-1; D might be TRBD2 (5 bases). This CDR3 contains 12 residues. Trimming took off 6 bases at V and 10 bases at J, with 13 bases between the two ends. Germline CDR1 reads MNHNY; CDR2 reads SVGAGI (reference sequence). The CDR3 sequence: CASRYDSGEQFF. The CDR3 nucleotides are TGTGCCAGCAGGTACGATTCGGGGGAGCAGTTCTTC.

The rearrangement joins TRBV7-8 to TRBJ1-2; D is unresolved. Trimming stripped 0 bases from V and 3 bases from J, with 8 bases between. Per germline, CDR1 SGHVS and CDR2 FQNEAQ. The CDR3 has 14 amino acids. In nucleotides, the CDR3 is TGTGCCAGCAGCTTAGCACTTACGGACTATGGCTACACCTTC. This sequence encodes CASSLALTDYGYTF.

The gene calls are TRBV29-1 and TRBJ2-2; D not certain. Germline-derived CDR1 and CDR2 are SQVTM and ANQGSEA. V was trimmed by 5 bases and J by 1 base, leaving 11 bases between them. This CDR3 contains 14 residues. The CDR3, as DNA: TGCAGCGTTAGATCTGGCAGGAACACCGGGGAGCTGTTTTTT. Amino acids: CSVRSGRNTGELFF.

The chain employs TRBV7-9 and TRBJ2-7; TRBD1 agrees at 8 bases. Germline loops: CDR1 SEHNR, CDR2 FQNEAQ (reference sequence). The CDR3 is made up of 13 amino acids. V gave up 5 bases and J gave up 6 bases; unmatched junction bases: 6. Here the CDR3 reads CASSPDRVGEQYF. CDR3 coding DNA: TGTGCCAGCAGCCCGGACAGGGTTGGCGAGCAGTACTTC.

This clone came up a few times. V gene TRBV10-3 combines with J gene TRBJ1-1, with D unclear. V was trimmed by 6 bases and J by 8 bases, leaving 10 bases between them. Germline assignment: CDR1 ENHRY and CDR2 SYGVKD. CDR3 length: 11 residues. CDR3 DNA: TGTGCCATCAGAACTGGAATCGAAGCTTTCTTT. Translating it yields CAIRTGIEAFF.

CDR3 nucleotide sequence: TGTGCCAGCAGACTTGGACAGGGGGCTTATGGCTACACCTTC. Translated, it gives CASRLGQGAYGYTF. This chain joins TRBV2 and TRBJ1-2, with 11 bases that match TRBD1. The germline V gene encodes CDR1 SNHLY and CDR2 FYNNEI. After removal of 6 bases from V and 5 bases from J, the junction contained 5 bases not matched to a gene. This CDR3 has 14 residues. The full variable domain, with the rest looked up from reference TRBV2 and TRBJ1-2, is EPEVTQTPSHQVTQMGQEVILRCVPISNHLYFYWYRQILGQKVEFLVSFYNNEISEKSEIFDDQFSVERPDGSNFTLKIRSTKLEDSAMYFCASRLGQGAYGYTFGSGTRLTVV.

This clone was counted between two and nine times. The rearrangement joins TRBV9 to TRBJ1-1, with 10 bases matching TRBD1. V was clipped by 1 base and J by 3 bases; unmatched bases: 6. Germline V gene data show CDR1 as SGDLS and CDR2 as YYNGEE. The CDR3 is made up of 16 amino acids. The CDR3, as DNA: TGTGCCAGCAGCGTACCGGACAGGGGGGAGGACACTGAAGCTTTCTTT. This translates into CASSVPDRGEDTEAFF. The variable domain in full, with the rest retrieved from reference TRBV9 and TRBJ1-1, is DSGVTQTPKHLITATGQRVTLRCSPRSGDLSVYWYQQSLDQGLQFLIQYYNGEERAKGNILERFSAQQFPDLHSELNLSSLELGDSALYFCASSVPDRGEDTEAFFGQGTRLTVV.

The sample holds a few counts of this clone. The chain has TRBV4-2 and TRBJ2-7; D is unclear. The CDR3 has 11 amino acids. Trimming took off 5 bases at V and 4 bases at J, with 6 bases between the two ends. The germline V gene has CDR1 LGHNA and CDR2 YNFKEQ. The CDR3 protein is CASSLKYEQYF. For the CDR3, the DNA is TGTGCCAGCAGCTTGAAATACGAGCAGTACTTC.

The CDR3 nucleotides read TGCGCCAGCAGCTTTTGGGGGGAGCCTGGAAACACCATATATTTT. It encodes CASSFWGEPGNTIYF. V is TRBV5-1 and J is TRBJ1-3, with D maybe TRBD1 (5 bases). Trimming removed 2 bases at V and 2 bases at J, with 11 bases between. The CDR3 has 15 amino acids. Germline V lookup: CDR1 SGHRS, CDR2 YFSETQ.

The chain carries TRBV11-2 and TRBJ1-1, with 7 bases matching TRBD1. The CDR3 is made up of 16 amino acids. The V gene's germline CDR1 is SGHAT and CDR2 FQNNGV. V trimming: 2 bases; J trimming: 4 bases; junction bases outside the gene matches: 10. CDR3 sequence (DNA): TGTGCCAGCAGCTTAACCCCGACAGGGTTGAGCACTGAAGCTTTCTTT. It translates to CASSLTPTGLSTEAFF.

This chain joins TRBV10-3 and TRBJ2-1; D is ambiguous. CDR1 and CDR2 from the germline V gene are ENHRY and SYGVKD. V lost 8 bases to trimming and J lost 6 bases, with 14 bases between them. CDR3 length: 13 residues. Here the CDR3 reads CAIAALVTNEQFF. The CDR3 DNA reads TGTGCCATCGCTGCCCTAGTAACCAATGAGCAGTTCTTC.

This clone was seen only a few times. The chain joins TRBV5-4 to TRBJ1-2; TRBD1 aligns across 8 bases. Germline CDR1 is SGHNT and CDR2 is YYREEE (reference sequence). This CDR3 region has 18 residues. The trim removed 0 bases at V and 5 bases at J, leaving 15 bases unmatched. CDR3 DNA sequence: TGTGCCAGCAGCTTGGGTGGGCCAGGGGGCGCGAAGATGTATGGCTACACCTTC. Translated: CASSLGGPGGAKMYGYTF.

A note on this clone: One end of the junction varies from germline; a read error may be responsible. The chain couples TRBV7-7 to TRBJ2-7; D perhaps matches TRBD1 (5 bases). The CDR3 covers 14 residues. The germline CDR1 and CDR2 sequences are SSHAT and FNYEAQ (reference sequence). CDR3 nucleotides: TGTGCTAGCAGCCCATTGGACATTACCGGCGAGCAGTACTTC. Its translation is CASSPLDITGEQYF.

This clone ranks as medium-sized (0.01 to 0.1%). Here the CDR3 reads CSVEPGQGDYGYTF. The DNA of the CDR3 is TGCAGCGTTGAACCGGGACAGGGTGATTATGGCTACACCTTC. This rearrangement joins TRBV29-1 to TRBJ1-2; TRBD1 matches at 9 bases. This CDR3 is built from 14 residues. Germline-derived CDR1 and CDR2 are SQVTM and ANQGSEA. Germline trimming cut 2 bases from V and 5 bases from J; bases unmatched to any gene: 6.

The gene calls are TRBV5-1 and TRBJ2-7, with D possibly matching TRBD2 (5 bases). The germline V gene has CDR1 SGHRS and CDR2 YFSETQ. V was pared by 5 bases and J by 0 bases, with 9 bases between. The CDR3 loop spans 13 amino acids. The chain's CDR3 is CASRPSSSYEQYF. In DNA form, the CDR3 reads TGCGCCAGCAGGCCTAGCTCCTCCTACGAGCAGTACTTC.

This clone was observed once. V usage is TRBV9 and J usage is TRBJ2-1, with D possibly being TRBD2 (6 bases). V lost 0 bases, J lost 9 bases, and 22 bases lay in between. The CDR3 runs 17 residues. Germline CDR1 is SGDLS and CDR2 is YYNGEE. Written as DNA, the CDR3 is TGTGCCAGCAGCGTAGGATCATCGGGGGAAGGGTGTATTGAGCAGTTCTTC. It translates to CASSVGSSGEGCIEQFF.

In its sample, this clone ranks as medium-sized (0.01 to 0.1%). The chain employs TRBV18 and TRBJ1-4, with a tentative D call TRBD1 (5 bases). V shed 3 bases and J shed 6 bases, with 11 bases lying between them. Germline V CDR1 and CDR2: KGHSH, LQKENI. The CDR3 covers 14 residues. CDR3 in DNA: TGTGCCAGCTCACCGGGGGGAGGAGATGAAAAACTGTTTTTT. This sequence encodes CASSPGGGDEKLFF.

J is TRBJ2-7 and V is TRBV7-2, with unresolved D. Per germline, CDR1 SGHTA and CDR2 FQGNSA. The CDR3 is 13 amino acids. V was pared by 0 bases and J by 3 bases, with 6 bases between. CDR3 protein: CASSLAGNYEQYF. DNA of the CDR3: TGTGCCAGCAGCTTAGCTGGCAACTACGAGCAGTACTTC.